This T cell receptor delta chain was recovered during a study of γδ T cells in repeated Plasmodium falciparum infection listed by TCRdb under 2021. General notes on the study: The natural-infection arm enrolled Malian children exposed to intense seasonal malaria transmission, compared against age and gender matched Australian children. Five malaria-naive U.S. adults underwent four controlled human malaria infections by bites from P. falciparum NF54-infected Anopheles stephensi mosquitoes over approximately 600 days. Samples from controlled-infection subjects were taken at baseline, right before selected infections, and 21 days after each infection. Malian gammadelta TCR repertoires were analysed cross-sectionally during no-transmission periods and were analysed longitudinally across acute febrile malaria episodes. In the study, the shaping of the human gammadelta T cell repertoire by repeated Plasmodium falciparum infection was examined using natural infection in Mali and controlled human malaria infection. The paper's findings and limits, for the study overall: Across time and infection, the Vgamma9/Vdelta2+ TCR repertoires showed a highly stable polyclonal makeup, with many TCRgamma sequences overlapping between individuals. The Malian cohort came from a small rural village of predominantly one ethnic group, limiting generalizability. Compared with the repertoires of Australian children, the Vdelta2-negative gammadelta TCR repertoires of Malian children appeared more clonally expanded, less diverse and less shared. Waves of new clonotype selection in Vdelta2-negative, largely Vdelta1+, gammadelta TCR repertoires appeared to be driven by repeated controlled infections. Analysis of inter-individual variability in gammadelta T cell responses was limited by the small size of the controlled-infection cohort.

From cysteine to phenylalanine, the CDR3 is 17 amino acids long. Only the CDR3 region is kept as DNA, spanning 51 bases read in frame from base 1. Looking up the germline V gene yields CDR1 TSWWSYY and CDR2 QGS. For this chain, trimming is 6 bases at the V end and 7 bases at the J end, and the number of junction bases without a gene match is 20. In this sample, this clone turned up a few times. What this receptor recognizes is not known. For this DNA, TCRdb reports the protein of a much larger clone, which diverges at residue 13, most likely from a read error; the protein presented here is translated directly from the DNA. Libraries came from multiplex PCR. Data came from an Illumina MiSeq. From each sorted gammadelta T cell sample, both TCR gamma (TRG) and TCR delta (TRD) chains were sequenced. From the authors' description of their analysis: Repertoire analyses included clonotype tree plots, accumulated frequency of the top 20 clonotypes, diversity index (DI) and D75 metrics. Clones were re-identified by TCRdb from the public reads with CATT, and rows with the same DNA were merged. None of the V and J calls come from the authors' own analysis; TCRdb made them. The sample data list 75,000 to 95,000 delta-chain clones, and over 0.9% of these were observed just once. The ten largest clones represent more than 9% of the sample.

For bulk TCR repertoire analysis, Vgamma9/Vdelta2+ and Vdelta2-negative gammadelta T cell populations were flow-sorted out of peripheral blood mononuclear cells. Recombination connected TRDV1 to TRDJ1, with 7 bases matching TRDD2. The J gene, left out of TCRdb, was set here by checking the DNA against germline. The sample was gamma-delta T cells from blood. The receptor comes from a pool of human donors (malaria-infected and uninfected, not separated). The bases are TGTGCTCTTGGCGACTTCCTAAAGAAGCCGGGAGCTCGTAAACTCATCTTT. The encoded protein is CALGDFLKKPGARKLIF.